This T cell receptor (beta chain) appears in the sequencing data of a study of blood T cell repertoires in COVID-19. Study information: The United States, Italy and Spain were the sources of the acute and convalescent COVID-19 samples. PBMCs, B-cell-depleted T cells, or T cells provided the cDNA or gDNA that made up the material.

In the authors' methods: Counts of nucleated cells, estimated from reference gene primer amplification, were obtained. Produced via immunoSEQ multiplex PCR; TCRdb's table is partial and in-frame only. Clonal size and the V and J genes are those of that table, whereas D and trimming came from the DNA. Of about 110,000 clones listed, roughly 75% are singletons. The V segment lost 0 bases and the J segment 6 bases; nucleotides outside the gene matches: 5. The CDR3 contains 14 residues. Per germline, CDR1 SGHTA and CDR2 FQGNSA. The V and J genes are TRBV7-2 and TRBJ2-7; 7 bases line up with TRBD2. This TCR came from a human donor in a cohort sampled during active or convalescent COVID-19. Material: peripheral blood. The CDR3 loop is CASSLAGGVGEQYF. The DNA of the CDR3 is TGTGCCAGCAGCTTAGCGGGAGGGGTGGGCGAGCAGTACTTC.